Listed below are T cell receptor beta chains from one sample, sequenced in a study of cytomegalovirus exposure and HLA in healthy donors. Libraries were prepared by immunoSEQ multiplex PCR; TCRdb keeps only in-frame clonotypes and omits some of them. This table has fewer than 55,000 clones, 55% to 80% appearing once. The specimen sequenced was PBMCs. Receptors originate from a woman aged 45-65 years in good health and CMV-seropositive. The CDR3 runs from the conserved cysteine through the conserved F or W. D genes are given only for firm matches. The size field is filled for only some rows; it gives once, few, many or a size class.

TRBJ1-5	-	TRBV28	TRBD1	CASSLHGQGNQPQHF	TGTGCCAGCAGCCTCCATGGACAGGGCAATCAGCCCCAGCATTTT
TRBJ2-3	-	TRBV9	TRBD2	CASSASVPGLAGTDTQYF	TGTGCCAGCAGCGCCTCAGTCCCGGGACTAGCGGGGACAGATACGCAGTATTTT
TRBJ1-1	few	TRBV10-3	-	CAIRDSQNTEAFF	TGTGCCATCAGGGACAGCCAGAACACTGAAGCTTTCTTT
TRBJ2-7	-	TRBV7-2	-	CASSAHHEQYF	TGTGCCAGCAGCGCGCACCACGAGCAGTACTTC
TRBJ2-2	-	TRBV2	TRBD2	CASSGSLAGSGELFF	TGTGCCAGCAGTGGGTCACTAGCGGGTTCCGGGGAGCTGTTTTTT
TRBJ2-3	-	TRBV7-3	TRBD2	CASSLGGGRADTQYF	TGTGCCAGCAGCTTAGGCGGGGGGCGGGCAGATACGCAGTATTTT
TRBJ2-1	few	TRBV7-8	TRBD1	CASSLEGQAYNEQFF	TGTGCCAGCAGCTTAGAGGGACAGGCCTACAATGAGCAGTTCTTC
TRBJ2-5	few	TRBV9	-	CASSPLLGGLETQYF	TGTGCCAGCAGCCCCCTCTTAGGGGGTTTGGAGACCCAGTACTTC
TRBJ2-3	few	TRBV10-2	TRBD2	CASRPTSGGADTQYF	TGCGCCAGCAGACCGACTAGCGGGGGCGCAGATACGCAGTATTTT
TRBJ2-3	-	TRBV29-1	-	CSVDAWSSSTDTQYF	TGCAGCGTTGACGCTTGGAGTTCTAGCACAGATACGCAGTATTTT
TRBJ2-1	-	TRBV2	-	CASSVVPYNEQFF	TGTGCCAGCAGTGTTGTCCCTTACAATGAGCAGTTCTTC
TRBJ2-7	-	TRBV6-6	TRBD2	CASSTGTSGVHEQYF	TGTGCCAGCAGTACCGGGACTAGCGGGGTCCACGAGCAGTACTTC
TRBJ1-2	-	TRBV4-1	TRBD1	CASSQVVGQLGYTF	TGCGCCAGCAGCCAAGTAGTGGGACAGCTTGGCTACACCTTC
TRBJ1-2	-	TRBV9	-	CASSVRGANYGYTF	TGTGCCAGCAGCGTCCGGGGGGCTAACTATGGCTACACCTTC